This T cell receptor (beta chain) came from a study of cytomegalovirus exposure and HLA in healthy donors. The PCR had 60 Vbeta and 13 Jbeta primers. TCRdb's table, derived via immunoSEQ multiplex PCR, lists solely in-frame clones and lacks some. The sample includes under 200,000 clones, around 79% seen only once; the top ten take 11% to 15%. The CDR3 extends over 13 amino acids. Germline loops: CDR1 MNHEY, CDR2 SVGAGI. Deletions cut 0 bases from V and 6 bases from J, with 9 bases between. The receptor was derived from a man in his forties or fifties in good health and CMV-seropositive. The sample consisted of PBMCs. The chain employs TRBV6-5 and TRBJ2-7, with D possibly TRBD2 on 6 matching bases. CDR3 nucleotide sequence: TGTGCCAGCAGTTACTCGATTAGCGGCGAGCAGTACGTC. This encodes CASSYSISGEQYV.